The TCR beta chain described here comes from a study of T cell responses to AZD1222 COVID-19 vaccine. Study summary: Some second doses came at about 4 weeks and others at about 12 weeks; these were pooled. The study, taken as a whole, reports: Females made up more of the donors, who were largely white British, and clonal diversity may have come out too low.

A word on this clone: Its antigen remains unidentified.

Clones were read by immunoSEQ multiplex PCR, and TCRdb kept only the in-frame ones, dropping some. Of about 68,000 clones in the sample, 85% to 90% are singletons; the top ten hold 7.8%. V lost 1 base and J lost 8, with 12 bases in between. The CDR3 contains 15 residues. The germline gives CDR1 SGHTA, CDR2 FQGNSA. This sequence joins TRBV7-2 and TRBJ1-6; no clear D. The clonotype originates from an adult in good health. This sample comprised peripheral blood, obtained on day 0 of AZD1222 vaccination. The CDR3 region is CASSLEALEDSPLHF. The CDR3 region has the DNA TGTGCCAGCAGCTTAGAAGCCCTAGAAGATTCACCCCTCCACTTT. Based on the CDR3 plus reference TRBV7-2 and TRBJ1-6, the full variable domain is GAGVSQSPSNKVTEKGKDVELRCDPISGHTALYWYRQSLGQGLEFLIYFQGNSAPDKSGLPSDRFSAERTGGSVSTLTIQRTQQEDSAVYLCASSLEALEDSPLHFGNGTRLTVT.